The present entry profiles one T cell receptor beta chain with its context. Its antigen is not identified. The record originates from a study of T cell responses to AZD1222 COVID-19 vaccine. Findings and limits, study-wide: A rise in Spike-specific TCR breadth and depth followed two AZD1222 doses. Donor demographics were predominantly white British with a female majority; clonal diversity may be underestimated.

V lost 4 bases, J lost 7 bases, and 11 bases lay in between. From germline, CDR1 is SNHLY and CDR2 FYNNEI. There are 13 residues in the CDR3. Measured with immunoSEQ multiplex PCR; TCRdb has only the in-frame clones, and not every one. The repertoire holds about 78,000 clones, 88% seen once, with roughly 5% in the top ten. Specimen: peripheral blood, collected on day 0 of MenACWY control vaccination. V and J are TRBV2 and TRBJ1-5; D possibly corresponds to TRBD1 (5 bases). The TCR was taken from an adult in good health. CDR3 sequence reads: CASSARGDQPQHF. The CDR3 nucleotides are TGTGCCAGCAGTGCACGCGGGGACCAGCCCCAGCATTTT.